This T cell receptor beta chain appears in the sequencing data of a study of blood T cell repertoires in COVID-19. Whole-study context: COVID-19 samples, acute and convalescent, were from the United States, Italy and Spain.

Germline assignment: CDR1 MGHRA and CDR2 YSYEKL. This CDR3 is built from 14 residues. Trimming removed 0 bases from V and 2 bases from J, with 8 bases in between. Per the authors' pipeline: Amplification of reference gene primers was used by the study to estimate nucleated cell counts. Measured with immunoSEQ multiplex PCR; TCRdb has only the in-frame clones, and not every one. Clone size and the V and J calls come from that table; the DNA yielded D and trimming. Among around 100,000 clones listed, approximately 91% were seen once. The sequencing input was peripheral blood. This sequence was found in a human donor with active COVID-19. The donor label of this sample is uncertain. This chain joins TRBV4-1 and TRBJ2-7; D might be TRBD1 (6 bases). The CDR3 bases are TGCGCCAGCAGCCAAGATCCAGGGGCCTACGAGCAGTACTTC. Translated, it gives CASSQDPGAYEQYF.